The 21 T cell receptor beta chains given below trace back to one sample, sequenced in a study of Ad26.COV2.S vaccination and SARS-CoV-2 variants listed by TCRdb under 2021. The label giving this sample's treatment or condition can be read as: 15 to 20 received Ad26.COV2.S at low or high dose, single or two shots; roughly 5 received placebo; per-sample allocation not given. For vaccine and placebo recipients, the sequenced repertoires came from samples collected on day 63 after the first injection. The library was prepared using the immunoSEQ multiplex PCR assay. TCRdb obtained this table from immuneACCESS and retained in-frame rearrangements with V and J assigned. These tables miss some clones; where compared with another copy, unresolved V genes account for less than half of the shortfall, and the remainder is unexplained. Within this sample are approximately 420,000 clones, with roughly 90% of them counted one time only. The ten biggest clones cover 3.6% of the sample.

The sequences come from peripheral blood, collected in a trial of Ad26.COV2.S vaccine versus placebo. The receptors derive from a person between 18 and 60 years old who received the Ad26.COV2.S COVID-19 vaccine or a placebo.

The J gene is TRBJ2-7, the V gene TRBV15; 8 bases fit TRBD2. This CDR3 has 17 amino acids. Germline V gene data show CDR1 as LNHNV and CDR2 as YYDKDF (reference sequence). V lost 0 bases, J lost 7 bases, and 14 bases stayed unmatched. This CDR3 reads CATSRDKSGGPLWEQYF. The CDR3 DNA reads TGTGCCACCAGCAGAGATAAAAGCGGGGGCCCCCTATGGGAGCAGTACTTC.

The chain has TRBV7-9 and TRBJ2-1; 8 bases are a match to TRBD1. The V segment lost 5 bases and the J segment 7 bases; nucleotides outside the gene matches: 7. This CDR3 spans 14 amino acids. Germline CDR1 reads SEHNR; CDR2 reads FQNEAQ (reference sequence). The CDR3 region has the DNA TGTGCCAGCAGCCCTGGACAGGGTGGGAATGAGCAGTTCTTC. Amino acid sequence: CASSPGQGGNEQFF.

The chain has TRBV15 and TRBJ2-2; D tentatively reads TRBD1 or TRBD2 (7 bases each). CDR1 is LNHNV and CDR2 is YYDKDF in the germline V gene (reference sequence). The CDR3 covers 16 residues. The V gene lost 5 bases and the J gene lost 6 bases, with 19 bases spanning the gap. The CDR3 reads CATSRWLGGTAGELFF. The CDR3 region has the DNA TGTGCCACCAGCCGATGGCTGGGGGGGACAGCCGGGGAGCTGTTTTTT.

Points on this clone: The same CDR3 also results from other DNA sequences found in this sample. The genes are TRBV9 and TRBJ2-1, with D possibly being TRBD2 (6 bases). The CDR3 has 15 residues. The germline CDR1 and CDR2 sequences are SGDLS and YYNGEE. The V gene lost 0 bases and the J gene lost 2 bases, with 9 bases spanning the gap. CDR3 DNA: TGTGCCAGCAGCGTAGGGAGGGGCCCCTACAATGAGCAGTTCTTC. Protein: CASSVGRGPYNEQFF. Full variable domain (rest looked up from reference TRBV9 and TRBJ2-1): DSGVTQTPKHLITATGQRVTLRCSPRSGDLSVYWYQQSLDQGLQFLIQYYNGEERAKGNILERFSAQQFPDLHSELNLSSLELGDSALYFCASSVGRGPYNEQFFGPGTRLTVL.

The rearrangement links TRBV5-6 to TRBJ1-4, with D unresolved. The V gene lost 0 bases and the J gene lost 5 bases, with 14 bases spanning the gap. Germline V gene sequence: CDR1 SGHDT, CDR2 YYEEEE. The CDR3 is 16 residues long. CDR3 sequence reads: CASSLVGTDDNEKLFF. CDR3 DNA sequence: TGTGCCAGCAGCTTGGTGGGTACGGACGACAATGAAAAACTGTTTTTT.

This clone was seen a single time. CDR3 sequence: CAWSAGAKNIQYF. The CDR3 DNA sequence: TGTGCCTGGAGTGCGGGAGCCAAAAACATTCAGTACTTC. The V and J genes are TRBV30 and TRBJ2-4; no clear D. Germline CDR1 is GTSNPN and CDR2 is SVGIG (reference sequence). The CDR3 loop spans 13 amino acids. V shed 1 base and J shed 0 bases, with 4 bases lying between them.

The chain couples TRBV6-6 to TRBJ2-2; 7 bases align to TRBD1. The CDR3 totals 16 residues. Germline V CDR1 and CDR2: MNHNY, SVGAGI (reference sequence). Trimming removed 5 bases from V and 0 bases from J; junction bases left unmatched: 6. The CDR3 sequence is CASSPPQGPNTGELFF. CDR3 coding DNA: TGTGCCAGCAGTCCCCCACAGGGGCCGAACACCGGGGAGCTGTTTTTT.

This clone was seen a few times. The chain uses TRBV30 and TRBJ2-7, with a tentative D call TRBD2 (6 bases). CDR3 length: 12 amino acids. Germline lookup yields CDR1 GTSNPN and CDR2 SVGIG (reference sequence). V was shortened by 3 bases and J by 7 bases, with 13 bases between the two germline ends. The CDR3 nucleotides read TGTGCCTGGAGCGGTGGAGGGCTAGAGCAGTACTTC. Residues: CAWSGGGLEQYF.

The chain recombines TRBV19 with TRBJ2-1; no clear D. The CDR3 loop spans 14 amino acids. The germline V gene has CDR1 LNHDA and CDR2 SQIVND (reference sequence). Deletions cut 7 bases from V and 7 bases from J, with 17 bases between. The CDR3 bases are TGTGCCAGTATTCACCGTGGGGTTGGGAATGAGCAGTTCTTC. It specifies CASIHRGVGNEQFF.

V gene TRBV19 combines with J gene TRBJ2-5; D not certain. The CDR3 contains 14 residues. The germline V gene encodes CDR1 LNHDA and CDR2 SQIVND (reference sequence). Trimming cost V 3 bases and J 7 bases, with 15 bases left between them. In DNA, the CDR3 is TGTGCCAGTAGTATTCTCGGTAGTCGTGGGACCCAGTACTTC. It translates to CASSILGSRGTQYF.

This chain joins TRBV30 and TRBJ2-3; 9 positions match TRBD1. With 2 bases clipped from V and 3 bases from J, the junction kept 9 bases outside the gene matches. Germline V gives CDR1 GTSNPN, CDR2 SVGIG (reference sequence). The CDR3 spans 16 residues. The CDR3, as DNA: TGTGCCTGGAGTCAGACAGGGGGTAGGGGGACAGATACGCAGTATTTT. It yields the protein CAWSQTGGRGTDTQYF.

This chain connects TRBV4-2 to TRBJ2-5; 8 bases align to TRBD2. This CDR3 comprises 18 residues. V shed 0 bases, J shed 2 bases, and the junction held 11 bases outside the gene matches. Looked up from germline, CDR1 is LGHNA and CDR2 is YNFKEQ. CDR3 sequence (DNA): TGTGCCAGCAGCCAAGATCATAAGGGCGGGGGGTTTCAAGAGACCCAGTACTTC. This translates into CASSQDHKGGGFQETQYF.

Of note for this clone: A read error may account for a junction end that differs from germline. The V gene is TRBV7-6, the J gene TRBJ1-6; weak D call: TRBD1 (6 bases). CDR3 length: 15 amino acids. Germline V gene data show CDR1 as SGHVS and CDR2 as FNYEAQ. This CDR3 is CASSLADSFNSPLHF. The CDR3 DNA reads TGTGCCAGCAGCCTAGCGGACAGTTTCAATTCACCCCTCCACTTT.

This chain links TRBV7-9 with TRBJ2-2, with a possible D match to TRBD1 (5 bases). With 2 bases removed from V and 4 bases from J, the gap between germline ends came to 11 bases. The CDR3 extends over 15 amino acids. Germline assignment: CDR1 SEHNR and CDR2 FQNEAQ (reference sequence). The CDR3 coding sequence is TGTGCCAGCAGCTTATTGCAGGGCCCCACCGGGGAGCTGTTTTTT. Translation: CASSLLQGPTGELFF.

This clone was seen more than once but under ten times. This CDR3 reads CASTISGGKLFF. Here the CDR3 DNA reads TGTGCCAGCACAATCTCAGGGGGAAAACTGTTTTTT. V is TRBV2 and J is TRBJ1-4; 7 nucleotides match TRBD1. This CDR3 is built from 12 residues. The germline V gene encodes CDR1 SNHLY and CDR2 FYNNEI. The ends lost 7 bases at V and 10 bases at J; junction bases unmatched: 6.

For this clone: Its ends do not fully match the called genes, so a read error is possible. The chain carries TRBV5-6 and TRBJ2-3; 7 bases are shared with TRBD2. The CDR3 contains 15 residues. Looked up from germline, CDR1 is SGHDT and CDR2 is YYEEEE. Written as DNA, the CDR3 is TGTGCCCGCAGCTTGGTGGGGGGGGACACAGATACGCAGTATTTT. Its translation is CARSLVGGDTDTQYF.

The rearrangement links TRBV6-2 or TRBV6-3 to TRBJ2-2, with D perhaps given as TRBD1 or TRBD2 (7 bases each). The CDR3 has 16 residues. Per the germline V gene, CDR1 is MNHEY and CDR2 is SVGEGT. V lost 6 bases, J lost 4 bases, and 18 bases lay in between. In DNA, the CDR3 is TGTGCCAGCAGCTCCCGGGCAGGGGGGGGCACCGGGGAGCTGTTTTTT. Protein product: CASSSRAGGGTGELFF.

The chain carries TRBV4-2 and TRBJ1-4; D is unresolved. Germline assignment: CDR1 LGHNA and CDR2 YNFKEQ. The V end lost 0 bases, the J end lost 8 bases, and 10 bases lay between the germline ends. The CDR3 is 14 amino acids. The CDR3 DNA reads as TGTGCCAGCAGCCAAGATTCCGGAGCCGAAAAACTGTTTTTT. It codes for CASSQDSGAEKLFF.

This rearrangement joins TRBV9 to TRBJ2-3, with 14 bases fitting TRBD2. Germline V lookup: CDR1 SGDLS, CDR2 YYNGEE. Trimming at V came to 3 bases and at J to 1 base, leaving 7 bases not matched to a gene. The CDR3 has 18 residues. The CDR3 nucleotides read TGTGCCAGCAGCGCCCGGACTAGCGGGGGGCAGGGCACAGATACGCAGTATTTT. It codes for CASSARTSGGQGTDTQYF. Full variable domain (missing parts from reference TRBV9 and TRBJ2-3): DSGVTQTPKHLITATGQRVTLRCSPRSGDLSVYWYQQSLDQGLQFLIQYYNGEERAKGNILERFSAQQFPDLHSELNLSSLELGDSALYFCASSARTSGGQGTDTQYFGPGTRLTVL.

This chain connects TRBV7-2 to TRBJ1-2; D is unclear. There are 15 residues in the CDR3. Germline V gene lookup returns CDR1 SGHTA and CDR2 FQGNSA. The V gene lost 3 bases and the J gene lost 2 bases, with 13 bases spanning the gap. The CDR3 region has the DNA TGTGCCAGCAGCTTGGTCCTTACGGGGAACTATGGCTACACCTTC. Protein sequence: CASSLVLTGNYGYTF.

The CDR3 DNA is TGTGCCAGCAGCCCTCAAGGAGGGAGCGATGAGCAGTTCTTC. This gives the protein CASSPQGGSDEQFF. J is TRBJ2-1 and V is TRBV7-9; possible D gene TRBD2, 6 bases. The CDR3 has 14 amino acids. Trimming took off 5 bases at V and 8 bases at J, with 16 bases between the two ends. CDR1 and CDR2 (germline): SEHNR, FQNEAQ (reference sequence).